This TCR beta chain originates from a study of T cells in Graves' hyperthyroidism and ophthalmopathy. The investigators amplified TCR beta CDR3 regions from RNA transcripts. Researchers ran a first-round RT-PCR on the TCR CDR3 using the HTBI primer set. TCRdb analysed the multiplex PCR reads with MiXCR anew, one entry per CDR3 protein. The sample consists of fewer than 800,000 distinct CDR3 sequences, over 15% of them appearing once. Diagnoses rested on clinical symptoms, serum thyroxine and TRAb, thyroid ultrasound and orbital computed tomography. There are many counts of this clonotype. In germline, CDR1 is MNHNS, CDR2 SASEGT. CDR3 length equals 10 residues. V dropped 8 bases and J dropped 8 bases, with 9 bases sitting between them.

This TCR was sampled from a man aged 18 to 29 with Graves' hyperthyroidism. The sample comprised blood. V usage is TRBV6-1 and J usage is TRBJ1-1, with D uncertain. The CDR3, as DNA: TGTGCCAGCGGGTTCTTCGAAGCTTTCTTT. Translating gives CASGFFEAFF.